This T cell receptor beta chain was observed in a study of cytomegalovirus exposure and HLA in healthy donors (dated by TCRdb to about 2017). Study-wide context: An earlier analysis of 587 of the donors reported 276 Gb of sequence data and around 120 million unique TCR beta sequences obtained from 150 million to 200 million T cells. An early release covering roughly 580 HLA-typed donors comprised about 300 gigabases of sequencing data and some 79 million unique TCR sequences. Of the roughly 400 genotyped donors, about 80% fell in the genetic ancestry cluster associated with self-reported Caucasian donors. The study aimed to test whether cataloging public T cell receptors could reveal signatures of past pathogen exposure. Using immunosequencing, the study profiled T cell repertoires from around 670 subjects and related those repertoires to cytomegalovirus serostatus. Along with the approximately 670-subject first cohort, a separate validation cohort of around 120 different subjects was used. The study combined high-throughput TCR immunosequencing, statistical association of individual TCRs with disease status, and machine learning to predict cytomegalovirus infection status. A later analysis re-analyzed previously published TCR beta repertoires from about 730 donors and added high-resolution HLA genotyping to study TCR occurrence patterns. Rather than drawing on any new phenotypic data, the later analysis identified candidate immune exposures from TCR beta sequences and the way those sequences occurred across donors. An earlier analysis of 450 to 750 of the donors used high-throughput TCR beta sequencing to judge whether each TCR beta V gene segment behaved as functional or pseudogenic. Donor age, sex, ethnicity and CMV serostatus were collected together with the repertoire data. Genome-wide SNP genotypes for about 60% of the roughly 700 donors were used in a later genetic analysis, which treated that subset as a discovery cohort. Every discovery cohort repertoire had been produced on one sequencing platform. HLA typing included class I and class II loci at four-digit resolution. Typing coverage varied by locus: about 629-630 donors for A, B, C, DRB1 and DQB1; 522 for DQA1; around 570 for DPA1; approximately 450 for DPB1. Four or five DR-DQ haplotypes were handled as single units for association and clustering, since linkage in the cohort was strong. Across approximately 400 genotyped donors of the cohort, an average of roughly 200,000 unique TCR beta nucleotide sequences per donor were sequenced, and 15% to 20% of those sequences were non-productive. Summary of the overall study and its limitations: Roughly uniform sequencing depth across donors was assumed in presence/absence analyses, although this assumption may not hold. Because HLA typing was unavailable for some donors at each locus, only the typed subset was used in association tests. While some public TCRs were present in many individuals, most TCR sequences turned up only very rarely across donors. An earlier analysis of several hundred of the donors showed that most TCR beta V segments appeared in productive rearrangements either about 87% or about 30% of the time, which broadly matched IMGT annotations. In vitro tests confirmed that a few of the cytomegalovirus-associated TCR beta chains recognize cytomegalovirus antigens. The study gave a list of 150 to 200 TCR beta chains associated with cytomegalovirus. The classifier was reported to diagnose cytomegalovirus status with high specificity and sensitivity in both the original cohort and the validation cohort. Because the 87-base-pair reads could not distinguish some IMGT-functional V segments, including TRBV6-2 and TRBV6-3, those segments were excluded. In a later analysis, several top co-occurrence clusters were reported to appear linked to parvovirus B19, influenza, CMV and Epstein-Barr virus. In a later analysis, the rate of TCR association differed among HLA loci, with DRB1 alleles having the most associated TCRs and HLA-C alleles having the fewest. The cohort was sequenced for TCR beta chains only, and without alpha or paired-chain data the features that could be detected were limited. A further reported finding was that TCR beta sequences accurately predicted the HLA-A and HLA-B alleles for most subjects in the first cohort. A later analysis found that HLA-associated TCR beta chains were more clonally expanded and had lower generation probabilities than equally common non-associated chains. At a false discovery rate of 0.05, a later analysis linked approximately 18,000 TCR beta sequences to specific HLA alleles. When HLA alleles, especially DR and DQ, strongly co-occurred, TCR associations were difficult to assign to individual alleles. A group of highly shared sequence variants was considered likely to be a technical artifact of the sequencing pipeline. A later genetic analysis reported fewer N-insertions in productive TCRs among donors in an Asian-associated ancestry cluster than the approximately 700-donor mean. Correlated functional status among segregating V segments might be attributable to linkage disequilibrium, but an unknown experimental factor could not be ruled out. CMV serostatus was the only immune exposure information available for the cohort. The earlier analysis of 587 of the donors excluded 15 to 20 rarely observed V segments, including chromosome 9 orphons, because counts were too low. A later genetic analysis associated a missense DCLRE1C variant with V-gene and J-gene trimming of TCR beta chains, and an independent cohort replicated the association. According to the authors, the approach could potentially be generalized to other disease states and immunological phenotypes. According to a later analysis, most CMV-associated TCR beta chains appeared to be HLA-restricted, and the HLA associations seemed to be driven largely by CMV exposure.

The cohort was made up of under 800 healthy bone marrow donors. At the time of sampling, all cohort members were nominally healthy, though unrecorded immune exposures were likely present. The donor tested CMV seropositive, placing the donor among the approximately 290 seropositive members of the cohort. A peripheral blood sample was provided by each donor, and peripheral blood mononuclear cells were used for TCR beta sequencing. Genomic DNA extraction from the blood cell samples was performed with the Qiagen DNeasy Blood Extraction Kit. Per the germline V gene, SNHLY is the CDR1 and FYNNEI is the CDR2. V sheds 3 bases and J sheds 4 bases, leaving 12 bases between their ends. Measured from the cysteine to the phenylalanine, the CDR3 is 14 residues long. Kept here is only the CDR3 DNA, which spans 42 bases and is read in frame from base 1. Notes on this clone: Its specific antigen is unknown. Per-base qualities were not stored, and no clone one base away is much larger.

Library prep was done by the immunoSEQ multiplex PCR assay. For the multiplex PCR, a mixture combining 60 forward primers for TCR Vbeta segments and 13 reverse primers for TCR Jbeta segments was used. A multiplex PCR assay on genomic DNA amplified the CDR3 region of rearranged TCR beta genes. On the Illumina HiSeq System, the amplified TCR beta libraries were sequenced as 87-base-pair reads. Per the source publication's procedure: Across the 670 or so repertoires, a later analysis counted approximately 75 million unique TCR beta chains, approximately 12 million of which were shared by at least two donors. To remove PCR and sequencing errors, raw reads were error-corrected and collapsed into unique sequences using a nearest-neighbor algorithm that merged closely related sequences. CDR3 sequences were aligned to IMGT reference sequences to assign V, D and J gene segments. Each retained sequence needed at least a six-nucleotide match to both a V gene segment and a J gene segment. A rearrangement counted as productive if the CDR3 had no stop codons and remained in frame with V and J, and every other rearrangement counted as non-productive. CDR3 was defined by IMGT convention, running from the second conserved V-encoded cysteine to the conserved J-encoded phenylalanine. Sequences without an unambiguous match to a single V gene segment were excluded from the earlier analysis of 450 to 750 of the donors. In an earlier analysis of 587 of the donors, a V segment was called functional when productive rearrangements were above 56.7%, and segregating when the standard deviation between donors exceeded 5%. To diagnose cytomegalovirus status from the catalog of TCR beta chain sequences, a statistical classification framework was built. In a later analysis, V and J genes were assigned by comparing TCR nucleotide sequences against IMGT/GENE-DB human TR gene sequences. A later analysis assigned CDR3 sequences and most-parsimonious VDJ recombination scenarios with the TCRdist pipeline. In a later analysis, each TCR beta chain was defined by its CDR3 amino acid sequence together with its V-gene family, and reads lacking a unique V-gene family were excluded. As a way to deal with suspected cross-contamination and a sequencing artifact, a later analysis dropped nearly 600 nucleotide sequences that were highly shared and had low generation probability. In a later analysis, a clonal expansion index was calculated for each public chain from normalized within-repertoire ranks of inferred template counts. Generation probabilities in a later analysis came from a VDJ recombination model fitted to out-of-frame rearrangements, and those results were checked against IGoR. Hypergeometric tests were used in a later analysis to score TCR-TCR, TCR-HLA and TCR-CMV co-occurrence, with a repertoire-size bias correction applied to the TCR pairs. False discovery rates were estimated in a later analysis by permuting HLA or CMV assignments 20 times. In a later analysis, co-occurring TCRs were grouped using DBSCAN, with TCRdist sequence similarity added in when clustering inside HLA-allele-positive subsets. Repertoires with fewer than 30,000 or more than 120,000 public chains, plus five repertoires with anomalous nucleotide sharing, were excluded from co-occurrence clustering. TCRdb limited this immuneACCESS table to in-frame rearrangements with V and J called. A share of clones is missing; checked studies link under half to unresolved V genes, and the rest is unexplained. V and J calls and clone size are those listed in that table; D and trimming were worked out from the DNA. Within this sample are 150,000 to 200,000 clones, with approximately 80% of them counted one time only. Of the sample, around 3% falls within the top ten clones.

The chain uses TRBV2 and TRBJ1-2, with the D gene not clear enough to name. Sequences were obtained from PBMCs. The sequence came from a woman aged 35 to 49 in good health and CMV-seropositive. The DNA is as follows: TGTGCCAGCAGTGACCAGGAAGTGGTCTATGGCTACACCTTC. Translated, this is CASSDQEVVYGYTF.